The 4 T cell receptor beta chains presented below share a single source sample, sequenced in a study of control samples from healthy donors and cancer patients. Measured with immunoSEQ multiplex PCR; TCRdb has only the in-frame clones, and not every one. The data show about 150,000 clones, more than 85% seen once. Sequencing was done on a sample of blood. These receptors were collected from a woman aged 40 to 50 in good health.

The rearrangement links TRBV5-6 to TRBJ1-2, with D perhaps matching TRBD1 (6 bases). The CDR3 is made up of 13 amino acids. The germline CDR1 and CDR2 sequences are SGHDT and YYEEEE. Trimming shortened V by 2 bases and J by 9 bases, and 14 bases separated the two germline ends. CDR3 coding DNA: TGTGCCAGCAGCTTAGTAGGGGGTTCGAGCTACACCTTC. Protein sequence: CASSLVGGSSYTF.

The chain carries TRBV10-3 and TRBJ1-3; D uncertain. Trimming stripped 0 bases from V and 4 bases from J, with 7 bases between. The CDR3 runs 14 residues. From germline, CDR1 is ENHRY and CDR2 SYGVKD. The CDR3: CAISESGSGNTIYF. The CDR3 region has the DNA TGTGCCATCAGTGAGTCAGGGTCAGGAAACACCATATATTTT.

The rearrangement joins TRBV6-4 to TRBJ2-1, with D tentatively TRBD2 (6 bases). This CDR3 is 11 amino acids long. CDR1 and CDR2 from the germline V gene are MRHNA and SNTAGT. V lost 8 bases and J 7 bases, leaving 9 bases between the germline ends. The CDR3 here is CASGAGNEQFF. The CDR3 coding sequence is TGTGCCAGCGGTGCGGGGAATGAGCAGTTCTTC.

This sequence joins TRBV4-1 and TRBJ1-1; no definite D call. This CDR3 is 15 amino acids long. The germline V gene encodes CDR1 MGHRA and CDR2 YSYEKL. V was trimmed by 0 bases and J by 1 base, leaving 9 bases between them. The CDR3 nucleotides are TGCGCCAGCAGCCAAGAACGGGTCCCGAACACTGAAGCTTTCTTT. Residues: CASSQERVPNTEAFF.